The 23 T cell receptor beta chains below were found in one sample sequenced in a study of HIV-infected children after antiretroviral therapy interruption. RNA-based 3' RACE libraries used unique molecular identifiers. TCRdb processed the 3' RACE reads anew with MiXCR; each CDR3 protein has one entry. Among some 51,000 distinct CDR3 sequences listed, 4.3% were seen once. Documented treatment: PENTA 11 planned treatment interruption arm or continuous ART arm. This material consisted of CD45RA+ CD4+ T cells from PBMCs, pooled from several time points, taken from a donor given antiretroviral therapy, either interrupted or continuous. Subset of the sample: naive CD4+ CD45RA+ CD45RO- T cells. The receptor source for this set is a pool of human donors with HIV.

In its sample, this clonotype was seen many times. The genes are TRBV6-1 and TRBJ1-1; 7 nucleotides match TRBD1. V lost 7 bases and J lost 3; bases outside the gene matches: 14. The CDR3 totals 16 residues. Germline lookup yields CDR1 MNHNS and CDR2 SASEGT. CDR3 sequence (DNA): TGTGCCAGCACTCCAAACAGGGGCGCCCCGGACACTGAAGCTTTCTTT. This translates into CASTPNRGAPDTEAFF.

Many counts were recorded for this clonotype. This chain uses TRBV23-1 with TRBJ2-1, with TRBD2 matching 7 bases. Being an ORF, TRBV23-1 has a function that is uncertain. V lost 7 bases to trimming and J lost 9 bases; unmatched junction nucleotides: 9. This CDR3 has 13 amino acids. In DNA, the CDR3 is TGCGCCAGCATTAGCAGGGAGGGCGGTGAGCAGTTCTTC. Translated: CASISREGGEQFF.

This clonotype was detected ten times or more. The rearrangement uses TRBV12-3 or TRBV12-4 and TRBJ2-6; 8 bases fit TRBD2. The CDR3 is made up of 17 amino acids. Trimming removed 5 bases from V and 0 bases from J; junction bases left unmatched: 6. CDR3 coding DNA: TGTGCCAGCAGTCGGGGGGGCTTATTCTCTGGGGCCAACGTCCTGACTTTC. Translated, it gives CASSRGGLFSGANVLTF.

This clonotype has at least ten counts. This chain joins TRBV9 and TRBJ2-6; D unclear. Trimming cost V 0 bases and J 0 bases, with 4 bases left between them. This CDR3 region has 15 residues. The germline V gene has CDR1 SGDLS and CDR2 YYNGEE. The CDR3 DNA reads TGTGCCAGCAGCGTAGGACTCTCTGGGGCCAACGTCCTGACTTTC. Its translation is CASSVGLSGANVLTF.

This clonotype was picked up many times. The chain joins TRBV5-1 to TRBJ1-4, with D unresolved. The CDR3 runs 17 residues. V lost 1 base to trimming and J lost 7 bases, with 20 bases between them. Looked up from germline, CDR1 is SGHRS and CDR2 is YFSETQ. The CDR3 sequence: CASSLYPGWQWSEKLFF. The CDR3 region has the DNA TGCGCCAGCAGCTTGTATCCGGGTTGGCAGTGGAGTGAAAAACTGTTTTTT.

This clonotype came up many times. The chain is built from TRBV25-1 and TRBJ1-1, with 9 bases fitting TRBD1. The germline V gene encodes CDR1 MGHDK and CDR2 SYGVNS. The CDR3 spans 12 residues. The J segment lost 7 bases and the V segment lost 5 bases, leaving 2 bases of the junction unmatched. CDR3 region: CASSRTGVEAFF. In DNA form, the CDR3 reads TGTGCCAGCAGTCGGACAGGGGTTGAAGCTTTCTTT.

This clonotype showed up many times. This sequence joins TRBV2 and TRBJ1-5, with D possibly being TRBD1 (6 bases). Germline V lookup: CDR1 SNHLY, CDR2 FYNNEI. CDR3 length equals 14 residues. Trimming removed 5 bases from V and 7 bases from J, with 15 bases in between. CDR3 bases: TGTGCCAGCAGTCAGGGGCCTTCGGGGCAGCCCCAGCATTTT. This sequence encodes CASSQGPSGQPQHF.

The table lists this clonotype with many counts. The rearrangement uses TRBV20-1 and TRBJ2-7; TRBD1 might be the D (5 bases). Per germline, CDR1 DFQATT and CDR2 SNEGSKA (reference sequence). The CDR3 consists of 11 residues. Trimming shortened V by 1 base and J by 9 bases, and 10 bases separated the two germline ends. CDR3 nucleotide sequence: TGCAGTGCTAGAGGGGGCTTACGGCAGTACTTC. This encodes CSARGGLRQYF.

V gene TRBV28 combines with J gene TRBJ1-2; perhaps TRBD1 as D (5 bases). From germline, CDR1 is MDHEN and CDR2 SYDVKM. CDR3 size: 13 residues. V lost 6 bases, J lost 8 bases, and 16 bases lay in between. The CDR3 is CASSLGLLEGYTF. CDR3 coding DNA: TGTGCCAGCAGCTTGGGGCTCCTGGAAGGCTACACCTTC.

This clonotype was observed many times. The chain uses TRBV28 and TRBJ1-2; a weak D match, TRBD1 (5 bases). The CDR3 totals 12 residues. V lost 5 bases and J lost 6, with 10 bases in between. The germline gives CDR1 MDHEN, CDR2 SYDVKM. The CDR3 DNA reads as TGTGCCAGCAGTGGGGCGAGCAATGGCTACACCTTC. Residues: CASSGASNGYTF.

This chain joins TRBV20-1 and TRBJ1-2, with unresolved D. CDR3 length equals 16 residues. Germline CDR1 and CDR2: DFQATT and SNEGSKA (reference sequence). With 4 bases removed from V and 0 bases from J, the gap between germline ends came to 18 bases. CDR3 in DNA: TGCAGTGCTACTCTTCAGGAAACGGCTTCTAACTATGGCTACACCTTC. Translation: CSATLQETASNYGYTF.

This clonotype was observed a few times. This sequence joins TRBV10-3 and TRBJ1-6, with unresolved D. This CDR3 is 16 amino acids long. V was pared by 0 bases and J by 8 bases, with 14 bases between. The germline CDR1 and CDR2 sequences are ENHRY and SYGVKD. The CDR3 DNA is TGTGCCATCAGTGAGTCGCCTTACTCCAGAGATTCACCCCTCCACTTT. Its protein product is CAISESPYSRDSPLHF.

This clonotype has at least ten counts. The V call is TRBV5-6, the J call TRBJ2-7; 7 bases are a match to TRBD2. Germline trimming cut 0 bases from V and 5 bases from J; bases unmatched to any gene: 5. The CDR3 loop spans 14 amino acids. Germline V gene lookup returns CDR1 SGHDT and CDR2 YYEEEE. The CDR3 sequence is CASSLEGLPHEQYF. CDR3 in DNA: TGTGCCAGCAGCTTGGAGGGACTACCCCACGAGCAGTACTTC. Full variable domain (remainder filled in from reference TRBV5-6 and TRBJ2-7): DAGVTQSPTHLIKTRGQQVTLRCSPKSGHDTVSWYQQALGQGPQFIFQYYEEEERQRGNFPDRFSGHQFPNYSSELNVNALLLGDSALYLCASSLEGLPHEQYFGPGTRLTVT.

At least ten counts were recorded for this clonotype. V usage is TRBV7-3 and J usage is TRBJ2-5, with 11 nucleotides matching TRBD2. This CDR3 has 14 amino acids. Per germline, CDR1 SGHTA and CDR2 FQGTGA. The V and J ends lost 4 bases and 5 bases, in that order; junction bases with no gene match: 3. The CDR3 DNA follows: TGTGCCAGCAGCTCGACTAGCGGGGAGGAGACCCAGTACTTC. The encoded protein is CASSSTSGEETQYF.

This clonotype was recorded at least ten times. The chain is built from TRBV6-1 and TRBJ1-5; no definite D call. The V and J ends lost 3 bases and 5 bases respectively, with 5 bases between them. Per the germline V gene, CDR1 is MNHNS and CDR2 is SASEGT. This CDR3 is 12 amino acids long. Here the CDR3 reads CASSDPDQPQHF. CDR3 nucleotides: TGTGCCAGCAGTGACCCAGATCAGCCCCAGCATTTT.

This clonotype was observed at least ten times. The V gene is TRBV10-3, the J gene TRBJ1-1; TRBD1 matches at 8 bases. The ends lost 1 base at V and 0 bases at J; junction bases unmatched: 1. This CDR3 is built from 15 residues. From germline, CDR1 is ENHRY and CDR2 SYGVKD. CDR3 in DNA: TGTGCCATCAGTGAGTGGGACAGGTTGAACACTGAAGCTTTCTTT. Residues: CAISEWDRLNTEAFF.

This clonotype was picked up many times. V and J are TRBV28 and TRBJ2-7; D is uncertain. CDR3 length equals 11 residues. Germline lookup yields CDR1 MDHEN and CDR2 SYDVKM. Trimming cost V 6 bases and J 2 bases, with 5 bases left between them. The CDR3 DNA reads TGTGCCAGCAGGGATCCCTACGAGCAGTACTTC. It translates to CASRDPYEQYF.

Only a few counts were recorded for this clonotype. The CDR3 DNA follows: TGTGCCGCAGCAACTCCGGGAACGGCCGCTTTCTTT. This gives the protein CAAATPGTAAFF. The chain is built from TRBV24-1 and TRBJ1-1; no firm D call. V lost 12 bases to trimming and J lost 11 bases, with 21 bases between them. Germline values: CDR1 KGHDR, CDR2 SFDVKD. The CDR3 loop spans 12 amino acids.

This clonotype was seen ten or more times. The CDR3 loop reads CASTQQGGQSYGYTF. The CDR3 bases are TGTGCCAGCACCCAACAAGGGGGTCAGAGCTATGGCTACACCTTC. The chain has TRBV5-6 and TRBJ1-2, with D perhaps matching TRBD1 (6 bases). The CDR3 is 15 amino acids. Per the germline V gene, CDR1 is SGHDT and CDR2 is YYEEEE. V lost 6 bases and J lost 4, with 19 bases in between. Full variable domain (outside the CDR3, taken from reference TRBV5-6 and TRBJ1-2): DAGVTQSPTHLIKTRGQQVTLRCSPKSGHDTVSWYQQALGQGPQFIFQYYEEEERQRGNFPDRFSGHQFPNYSSELNVNALLLGDSALYLCASTQQGGQSYGYTFGSGTRLTVV.

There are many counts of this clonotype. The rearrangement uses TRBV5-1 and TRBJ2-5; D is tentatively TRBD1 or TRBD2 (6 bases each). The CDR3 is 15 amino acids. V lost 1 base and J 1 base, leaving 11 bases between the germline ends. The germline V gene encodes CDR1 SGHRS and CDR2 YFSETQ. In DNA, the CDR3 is TGCGCCAGCAGCTTGCAGGGGACTTCCCAAGAGACCCAGTACTTC. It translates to CASSLQGTSQETQYF. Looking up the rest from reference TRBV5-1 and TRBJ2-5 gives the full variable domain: KAGVTQTPRYLIKTRGQQVTLSCSPISGHRSVSWYQQTPGQGLQFLFEYFSETQRNKGNFPGRFSGRQFSNSRSEMNVSTLELGDSALYLCASSLQGTSQETQYFGPGTRLLVL.

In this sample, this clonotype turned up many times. This CDR3 reads CSAYSTGYNEQFF. The CDR3, as DNA: TGCAGTGCCTACTCTACGGGTTACAATGAGCAGTTCTTC. The chain joins TRBV20-1 to TRBJ2-1, with unresolved D. This CDR3 has 13 amino acids. V was clipped by 6 bases and J by 4 bases, with 13 bases between them. Germline loops: CDR1 DFQATT, CDR2 SNEGSKA (reference sequence).

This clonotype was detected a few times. The DNA of the CDR3 is TGCGCCAGCAGCTTGGATCCGGGGGTTGAAGATACGCAGTATTTT. This codes for CASSLDPGVEDTQYF. The chain combines TRBV5-1 with TRBJ2-3; D is perhaps TRBD2 (6 bases). Trimming shortened V by 0 bases and J by 5 bases, and 13 bases separated the two germline ends. Germline CDR1 reads SGHRS; CDR2 reads YFSETQ. This CDR3 has 15 amino acids.

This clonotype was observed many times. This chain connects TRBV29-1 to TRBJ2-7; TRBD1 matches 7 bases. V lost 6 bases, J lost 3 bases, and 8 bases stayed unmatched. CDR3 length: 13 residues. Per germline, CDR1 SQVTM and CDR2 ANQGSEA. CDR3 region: CSVGKGQYYEQYF. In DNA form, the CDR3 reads TGCAGCGTGGGGAAGGGACAGTACTACGAGCAGTACTTC.